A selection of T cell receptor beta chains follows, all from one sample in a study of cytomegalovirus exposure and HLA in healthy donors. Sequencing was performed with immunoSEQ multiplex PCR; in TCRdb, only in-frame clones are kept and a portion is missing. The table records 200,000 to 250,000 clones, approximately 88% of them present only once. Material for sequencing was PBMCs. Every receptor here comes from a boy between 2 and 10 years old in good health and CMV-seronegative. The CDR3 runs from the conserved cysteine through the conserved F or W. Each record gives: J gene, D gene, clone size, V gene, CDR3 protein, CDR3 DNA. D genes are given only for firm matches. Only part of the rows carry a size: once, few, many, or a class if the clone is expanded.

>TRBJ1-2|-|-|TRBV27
CASSSPGGGKGGYTF
TGTGCCAGCAGTTCCCCGGGAGGGGGTAAAGGTGGCTACACCTTC
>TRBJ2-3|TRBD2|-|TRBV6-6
CASSHGGIGGADTQYF
TGTGCCAGCAGTCACGGAGGTATCGGGGGGGCCGATACGCAGTATTTT
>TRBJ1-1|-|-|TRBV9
CASSVGTNTEAFF
TGTGCCAGCAGCGTCGGTACGAACACTGAAGCTTTCTTT
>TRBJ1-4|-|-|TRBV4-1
CASSQADNREKLFF
TGCGCCAGCAGCCAAGCAGACAATCGGGAAAAACTGTTTTTT
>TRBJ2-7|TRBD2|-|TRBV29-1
CSVEGTSGPEQYF
TGCAGCGTTGAAGGTACTAGCGGGCCCGAGCAGTACTTC
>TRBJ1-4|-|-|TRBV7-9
CASSRGYDNEKLFF
TGTGCCAGCAGCCGAGGGTATGATAATGAAAAACTGTTTTTT
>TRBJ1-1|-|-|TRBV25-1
CASSEYGKIEAFF
TGTGCCAGCAGTGAATACGGGAAGATTGAAGCTTTCTTT
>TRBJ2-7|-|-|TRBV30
CAWSVGGQYSDEQYF
TGTGCCTGGAGTGTCGGAGGACAGTATTCGGACGAGCAGTACTTC
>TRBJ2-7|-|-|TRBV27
CASSPNQRYEQYF
TGTGCCAGCAGTCCTAATCAGCGGTACGAGCAGTACTTC
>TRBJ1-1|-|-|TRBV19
CASSRGLRGSAFF
TGTGCCAGTAGTAGGGGACTAAGAGGGTCCGCTTTCTTT
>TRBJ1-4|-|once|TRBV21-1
CASSNASVDRGDEKLFF
TGTGCCAGCAGCAACGCTTCCGTTGACAGGGGAGATGAAAAACTGTTTTTT
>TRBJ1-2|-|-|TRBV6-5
CASSYSGQYDSGYTF
TGTGCCAGCAGTTATAGTGGACAGTACGATAGTGGCTACACCTTC
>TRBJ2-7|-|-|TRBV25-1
CASSALSYEQYF
TGTGCCAGCAGTGCCCTTTCCTACGAGCAGTACTTC
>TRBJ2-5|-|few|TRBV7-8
CASSFVLGEETQYF
TGTGCCAGCAGCTTCGTACTAGGCGAAGAGACCCAGTACTTC
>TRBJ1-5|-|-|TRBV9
CASSGGGFGQPQHF
TGTGCCAGCAGCGGGGGGGGCTTTGGTCAGCCCCAGCATTTT
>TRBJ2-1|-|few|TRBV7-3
CASSLRTKDEQFF
TGTGCCAGCAGCTTAAGGACTAAGGATGAGCAGTTCTTC
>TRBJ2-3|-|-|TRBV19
CASSWGDGFQADTQYF
TGTGCCAGTAGTTGGGGAGACGGGTTCCAGGCGGATACGCAGTATTTT
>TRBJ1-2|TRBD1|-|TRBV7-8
CASSQTGGGYGYTF
TGTGCCAGCAGCCAGACAGGGGGCGGCTATGGCTACACCTTC
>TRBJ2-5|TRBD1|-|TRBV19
CASSIVGQQETQYF
TGTGCCAGTAGTATAGTGGGACAGCAAGAGACCCAGTACTTC
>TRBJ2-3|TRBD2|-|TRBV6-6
CASTKVSLAGDTQYF
TGTGCCAGCACCAAGGTCAGCCTAGCGGGAGATACGCAGTATTTT
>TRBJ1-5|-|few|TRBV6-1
CASSDLRQGNQPQHF
TGTGCCAGCAGTGACTTACGACAAGGCAATCAGCCCCAGCATTTT
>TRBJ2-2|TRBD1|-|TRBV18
CASSPWTGAHTGELFF
TGTGCCAGCTCCCCCTGGACAGGGGCTCACACCGGGGAGCTGTTTTTT
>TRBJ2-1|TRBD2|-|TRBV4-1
CASSQSLSFSGEDNEQFF
TGCGCCAGCAGCCAATCGTTGAGCTTCAGCGGGGAGGACAATGAGCAGTTCTTC
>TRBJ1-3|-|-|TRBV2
CASGGQANSGNTIYF
TGTGCCTCAGGAGGCCAGGCTAACTCTGGAAACACCATATATTTT
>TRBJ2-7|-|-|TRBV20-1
CSAGRDKQYF
TGCAGTGCTGGTCGGGACAAGCAGTACTTC
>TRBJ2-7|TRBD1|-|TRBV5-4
CASSSGATGGIEQYF
TGTGCCAGCAGCTCCGGTGCGACAGGGGGAATCGAGCAGTACTTC
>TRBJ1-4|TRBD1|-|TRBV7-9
CASSLDGTGPLKLFF
TGTGCCAGCAGCTTAGACGGGACAGGACCATTGAAACTGTTTTTT
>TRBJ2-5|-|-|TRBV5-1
CASSFASQRETQYF
TGCGCCAGCAGCTTTGCTAGCCAGAGAGAGACCCAGTACTTC
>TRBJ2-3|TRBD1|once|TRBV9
CASSVDRGRGTDTQYF
TGTGCCAGCAGCGTAGATAGGGGGCGCGGCACAGATACGCAGTATTTT
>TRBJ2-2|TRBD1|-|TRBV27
CASRPTGDTGELFF
TGTGCCAGCAGACCCACAGGGGACACCGGGGAGCTGTTTTTT
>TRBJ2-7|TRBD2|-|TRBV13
CASSLASSGYEQYF
TGTGCCAGCAGCTTAGCTTCTAGCGGCTACGAGCAGTACTTC
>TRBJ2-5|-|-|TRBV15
CATARGQETQYF
TGTGCCACCGCTAGGGGTCAAGAGACCCAGTACTTC
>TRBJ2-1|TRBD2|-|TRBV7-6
CASSFLLAGGSNYNEQFF
TGTGCCAGCAGCTTTTTACTAGCGGGGGGTTCCAACTACAATGAGCAGTTCTTC
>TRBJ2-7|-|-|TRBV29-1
CSVETAVYEQYF
TGCAGCGTTGAAACGGCGGTCTACGAGCAGTACTTC
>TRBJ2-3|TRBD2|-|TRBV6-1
CASSRLAATDTQYF
TGTGCCAGCAGCAGACTAGCGGCCACAGATACGCAGTATTTT
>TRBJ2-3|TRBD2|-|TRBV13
CASSSERGVSTDTQYF
TGTGCCAGCAGCTCAGAGCGGGGGGTAAGCACAGATACGCAGTATTTT
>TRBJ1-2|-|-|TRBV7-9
CASSWTQGGGYTF
TGTGCCAGCAGCTGGACCCAGGGCGGTGGCTACACCTTC
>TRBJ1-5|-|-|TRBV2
CASKDTVAYQPQHF
TGTGCCAGCAAGGACACCGTCGCCTATCAGCCCCAGCATTTT
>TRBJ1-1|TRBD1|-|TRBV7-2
CASSLAGQIMNTEAFF
TGTGCCAGCAGCTTAGCGGGACAGATCATGAACACTGAAGCTTTCTTT
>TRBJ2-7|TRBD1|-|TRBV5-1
CASSGRDSMSYEQYF
TGCGCCAGCAGCGGCCGGGACAGCATGTCCTACGAGCAGTACTTC
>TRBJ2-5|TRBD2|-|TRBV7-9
CASSLARASGGDRETQYF
TGTGCCAGCAGCTTAGCGAGGGCTAGCGGGGGGGATCGAGAGACCCAGTACTTC
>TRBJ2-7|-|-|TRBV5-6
CASSLAPLSYEQYF
TGTGCCAGCAGCTTGGCCCCCCTCTCCTACGAGCAGTACTTC
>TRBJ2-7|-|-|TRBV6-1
CASSEAARAYEQYF
TGTGCCAGCAGCGAAGCTGCCAGGGCCTACGAGCAGTACTTC
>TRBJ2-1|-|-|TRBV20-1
CSARTPREQFF
TGCAGTGCTCGAACTCCCCGCGAGCAGTTCTTC
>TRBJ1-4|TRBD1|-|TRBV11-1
CASSFTGTGQEKLFF
TGTGCCAGCAGCTTTACGGGGACAGGGCAAGAAAAACTGTTTTTT